The TCR beta chain under discussion was sequenced for a study of blood T cell repertoires in COVID-19. Overall study: Sites in the United States, Italy and Spain provided acute and convalescent COVID-19 samples. Sample material is recorded as cDNA or gDNA derived from T cells, B-cell-depleted T cells, or PBMCs.

Per the original data handling: Reference gene primer amplification gave estimated nucleated cell counts. The method was immunoSEQ multiplex PCR; TCRdb's version includes in-frame clones alone and lacks a portion of them. V, J and clone size derive from that table, while D and trimming were established from the DNA sequence. The table records around 220,000 clones, 70% to 90% of them present only once. Germline CDR1 is MDHEN and CDR2 is SYDVKM. The CDR3 sequence is 16 residues long. V was trimmed by 1 base and J by 1 base, leaving 13 bases between them. The sequenced sample was peripheral blood. The chain uses TRBV28 and TRBJ1-2; weak D call: TRBD1 (5 bases). This sequence originates from a woman in her 50s with COVID-19, enrolled during active disease. CDR3 sequence reads: CASSLLLGGLNYGYTF. The CDR3 DNA reads TGTGCCAGCAGTTTATTACTGGGGGGTCTTAACTATGGCTACACCTTC.